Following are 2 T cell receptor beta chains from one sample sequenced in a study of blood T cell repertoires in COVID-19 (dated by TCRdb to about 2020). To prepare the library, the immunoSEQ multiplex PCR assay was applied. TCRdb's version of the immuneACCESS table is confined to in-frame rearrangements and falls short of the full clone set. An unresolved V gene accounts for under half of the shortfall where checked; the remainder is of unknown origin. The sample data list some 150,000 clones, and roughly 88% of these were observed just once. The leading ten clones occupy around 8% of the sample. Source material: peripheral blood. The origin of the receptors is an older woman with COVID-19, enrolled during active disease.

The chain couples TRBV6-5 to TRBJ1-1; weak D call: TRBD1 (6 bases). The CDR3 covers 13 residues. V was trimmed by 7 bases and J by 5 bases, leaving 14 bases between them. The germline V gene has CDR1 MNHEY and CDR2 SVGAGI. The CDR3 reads CASTRGVGTEAFF. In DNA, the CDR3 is TGTGCCAGCACCAGGGGAGTAGGGACTGAAGCTTTCTTT.

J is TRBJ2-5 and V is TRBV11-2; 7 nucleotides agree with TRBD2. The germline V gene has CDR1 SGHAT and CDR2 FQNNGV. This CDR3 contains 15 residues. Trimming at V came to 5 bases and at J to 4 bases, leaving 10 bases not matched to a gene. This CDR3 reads CASSPGGGRRETQYF. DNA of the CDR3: TGTGCCAGCAGCCCCGGCGGGGGAAGGCGAGAGACCCAGTACTTC.